These T cell receptor beta chains were read from a single sample in a study of vaccination and CD4 T cells after COVID-19. No antigens are known for them. Each CDR3 protein gets one entry after TCRdb re-called the PCR reads with MiXCR. The table records 7,100 or so distinct CDR3 sequences, about 41% of them present only once. Specimen: CD4+ T cells from blood, cultured in vitro. The receptor source for this set is a human donor in good health. CDR3s include the opening cysteine and the closing phenylalanine or tryptophan. D genes are given only for firm matches. Rows give clone size only sometimes, using once, few, many, or a class for an expanded clone.

clone size: few
J gene: TRBJ1-2
V gene: TRBV24-1
D gene: .
CDR3 protein: CATSDSVRGGYTF
CDR3 DNA: TGTGCCACCAGTGATTCGGTCAGGGGTGGCTACACCTTC

clone size: once
J gene: TRBJ1-3
V gene: TRBV12-3/TRBV12-4
D gene: .
CDR3 protein: CASSLSGNTIYF
CDR3 DNA: TGTGCCAGCAGCCTCTCTGGAAACACCATATATTTT

clone size: .
J gene: TRBJ1-6
V gene: TRBV20-1
D gene: TRBD1
CDR3 protein: CSAQTGEKSPLHF
CDR3 DNA: TGCAGTGCTCAAACAGGGGAAAAATCACCCCTCCACTTT

clone size: .
J gene: TRBJ1-1
V gene: TRBV7-6
D gene: .
CDR3 protein: CASSLGGRNTEAFF
CDR3 DNA: TGTGCCAGCAGCTTAGGGGGTCGAAACACTGAAGCTTTCTTT

clone size: .
J gene: TRBJ2-1
V gene: TRBV27
D gene: TRBD2
CDR3 protein: CASSRLAGANEQFF
CDR3 DNA: TGTGCCAGCAGTCGACTAGCGGGGGCAAATGAGCAGTTCTTC

clone size: .
J gene: TRBJ2-2
V gene: TRBV19
D gene: .
CDR3 protein: CASRTLGELFF
CDR3 DNA: TGTGCCAGTAGGACCCTCGGGGAGCTGTTTTTT

clone size: few
J gene: TRBJ2-2
V gene: TRBV6-5
D gene: .
CDR3 protein: CASSFRVNTGELFF
CDR3 DNA: TGTGCCAGCAGTTTTAGGGTAAACACCGGGGAGCTGTTTTTT

clone size: once
J gene: TRBJ1-1
V gene: TRBV9
D gene: .
CDR3 protein: CASSVEGGGNTEAFF
CDR3 DNA: TGTGCCAGCAGCGTAGAAGGGGGAGGGAACACTGAAGCTTTCTTT

clone size: .
J gene: TRBJ1-6
V gene: TRBV6-5
D gene: TRBD1
CDR3 protein: CASSYHGTDNSPLHF
CDR3 DNA: TGTGCCAGCAGTTACCACGGGACAGACAATTCACCCCTCCACTTT

clone size: few
J gene: TRBJ1-2
V gene: TRBV6-1
D gene: .
CDR3 protein: CASSGRIDYGYTF
CDR3 DNA: TGTGCCAGCAGTGGAAGGATAGATTATGGCTACACCTTC

clone size: few
J gene: TRBJ1-1
V gene: TRBV27
D gene: .
CDR3 protein: CASSYYLVGADGQNTEAFF
CDR3 DNA: TGTGCCAGCAGTTATTACCTAGTCGGCGCGGACGGACAGAACACTGAAGCTTTCTTT

clone size: once
J gene: TRBJ2-7
V gene: TRBV28
D gene: TRBD1
CDR3 protein: CASSEDRGTYEQYF
CDR3 DNA: TGTGCCAGCAGTGAAGACAGGGGGACCTACGAGCAGTACTTC

clone size: few
J gene: TRBJ1-2
V gene: TRBV7-8
D gene: .
CDR3 protein: CASSLTNRLDGYTF
CDR3 DNA: TGTGCCAGCAGCTTAACGAACAGGTTGGATGGCTACACCTTC

clone size: .
J gene: TRBJ1-1
V gene: TRBV6-1
D gene: .
CDR3 protein: CASRPPGRGLTEAFF
CDR3 DNA: TGTGCCAGCAGACCCCCGGGGAGGGGGTTGACTGAAGCTTTCTTT

clone size: .
J gene: TRBJ2-5
V gene: TRBV6-1
D gene: TRBD2
CDR3 protein: CASGLAGPETQYF
CDR3 DNA: TGTGCCAGCGGGTTAGCGGGGCCGGAGACCCAGTACTTC

clone size: .
J gene: TRBJ1-2
V gene: TRBV10-1
D gene: TRBD1
CDR3 protein: CARRDSRQGNGYTF
CDR3 DNA: TGCGCCAGACGCGATTCTCGACAGGGCAATGGCTACACCTTC

clone size: large
J gene: TRBJ2-2
V gene: TRBV19
D gene: .
CDR3 protein: CASSTGSAGELFF
CDR3 DNA: TGTGCCAGTAGTACAGGGTCGGCCGGGGAGCTGTTTTTT

clone size: .
J gene: TRBJ1-1
V gene: TRBV20-1
D gene: .
CDR3 protein: CSVARQGLRTEAFF
CDR3 DNA: TGCAGCGTCGCCAGGCAGGGGTTACGTACTGAAGCTTTCTTT

clone size: medium-sized
J gene: TRBJ1-5
V gene: TRBV6-1
D gene: .
CDR3 protein: CASSAHSTGSYQPQHF
CDR3 DNA: TGTGCCAGCAGTGCCCATTCGACAGGCTCTTATCAGCCCCAGCATTTT

clone size: once
J gene: TRBJ1-1
V gene: TRBV28
D gene: .
CDR3 protein: CASSSRSETEAFF
CDR3 DNA: TGTGCCAGCAGTTCCAGATCGGAAACTGAAGCTTTCTTT

clone size: few
J gene: TRBJ1-2
V gene: TRBV10-3
D gene: TRBD1
CDR3 protein: CAIASQGASGYTF
CDR3 DNA: TGTGCCATCGCTTCGCAGGGGGCGTCTGGCTACACCTTC

clone size: few
J gene: TRBJ1-6
V gene: TRBV5-5
D gene: .
CDR3 protein: CASSLFNPPLHF
CDR3 DNA: TGTGCCAGCAGCTTGTTTAACCCACCCCTCCACTTT

clone size: .
J gene: TRBJ1-1
V gene: TRBV20-1
D gene: .
CDR3 protein: CSTPGYTEAFF
CDR3 DNA: TGCAGTACCCCAGGGTACACTGAAGCTTTCTTT

clone size: .
J gene: TRBJ1-2
V gene: TRBV7-8
D gene: TRBD1
CDR3 protein: CASSLAGTGGNVYYGYTF
CDR3 DNA: TGTGCCAGCAGCTTAGCCGGGACAGGGGGCAATGTTTACTATGGCTACACCTTC

clone size: .
J gene: TRBJ1-1
V gene: TRBV7-9
D gene: TRBD1
CDR3 protein: CASSLKGGAEAFF
CDR3 DNA: TGTGCCAGCAGCTTAAAAGGGGGCGCTGAAGCTTTCTTT

clone size: once
J gene: TRBJ1-2
V gene: TRBV2
D gene: TRBD1
CDR3 protein: CASSEVLSRGGGYTF
CDR3 DNA: TGTGCCAGCAGTGAAGTTCTGAGTCGAGGGGGCGGCTACACCTTC

clone size: few
J gene: TRBJ2-1
V gene: TRBV20-1
D gene: .
CDR3 protein: CSAREKLRRGLWNEQFF
CDR3 DNA: TGCAGTGCTAGGGAGAAGCTGAGGAGGGGGCTGTGGAATGAGCAGTTCTTC

clone size: .
J gene: TRBJ1-6
V gene: TRBV7-3
D gene: .
CDR3 protein: CASRSNSPLHF
CDR3 DNA: TGTGCCAGCAGGTCGAATTCACCCCTCCACTTT

clone size: .
J gene: TRBJ1-1
V gene: TRBV10-3
D gene: .
CDR3 protein: CAIMAGQNTEAFF
CDR3 DNA: TGTGCCATCATGGCAGGACAGAACACTGAAGCTTTCTTT

clone size: .
J gene: TRBJ2-5
V gene: TRBV7-2
D gene: .
CDR3 protein: CASSLEGGRPPETQYF
CDR3 DNA: TGTGCCAGCAGCTTAGAGGGGGGCCGTCCCCCAGAGACCCAGTACTTC

clone size: few
J gene: TRBJ1-6
V gene: TRBV7-2
D gene: .
CDR3 protein: CASSPLVNSPLHF
CDR3 DNA: TGTGCCAGCAGCCCATTGGTTAATTCACCCCTCCACTTT

clone size: .
J gene: TRBJ2-1
V gene: TRBV27
D gene: .
CDR3 protein: CASSAGVGSYNEQFF
CDR3 DNA: TGTGCCAGCAGTGCAGGGGTGGGTTCCTACAATGAGCAGTTCTTC

clone size: .
J gene: TRBJ2-7
V gene: TRBV20-1
D gene: .
CDR3 protein: CSARDVGSYEQYF
CDR3 DNA: TGCAGTGCTAGAGATGTGGGTTCCTACGAGCAGTACTTC

clone size: .
J gene: TRBJ1-2
V gene: TRBV27
D gene: .
CDR3 protein: CASSYKGDGYTF
CDR3 DNA: TGTGCCAGCAGTTACAAGGGGGATGGCTACACCTTC

clone size: few
J gene: TRBJ1-1
V gene: TRBV19
D gene: .
CDR3 protein: CASSPDRWGHTEAFF
CDR3 DNA: TGTGCCAGTAGTCCTGACAGGTGGGGACACACTGAAGCTTTCTTT

clone size: .
J gene: TRBJ1-5
V gene: TRBV10-1
D gene: .
CDR3 protein: CASRAHEPQHF
CDR3 DNA: TGCGCCAGCAGAGCCCATGAGCCCCAGCATTTT

clone size: few
J gene: TRBJ2-3
V gene: TRBV24-1
D gene: .
CDR3 protein: CATSLSRGGTDTQYF
CDR3 DNA: TGTGCCACCAGTCTTAGTAGGGGGGGAACAGATACGCAGTATTTT

clone size: few
J gene: TRBJ1-2
V gene: TRBV29-1
D gene: TRBD1
CDR3 protein: CSVMTGEESGYTF
CDR3 DNA: TGCAGCGTTATGACAGGGGAAGAAAGTGGCTACACCTTC

clone size: few
J gene: TRBJ1-5
V gene: TRBV9
D gene: .
CDR3 protein: CASSVGQEDQPQHF
CDR3 DNA: TGTGCCAGCAGCGTAGGACAGGAGGATCAGCCCCAGCATTTT

clone size: .
J gene: TRBJ2-1
V gene: TRBV6-1
D gene: TRBD2
CDR3 protein: CASSEYGTSIYNEQFF
CDR3 DNA: TGTGCCAGCAGTGAATATGGGACTAGCATTTACAATGAGCAGTTCTTC

clone size: few
J gene: TRBJ1-1
V gene: TRBV6-5
D gene: .
CDR3 protein: CASSYDPNTEAFF
CDR3 DNA: TGTGCCAGCAGTTACGATCCGAACACTGAAGCTTTCTTT

clone size: few
J gene: TRBJ1-1
V gene: TRBV20-1
D gene: .
CDR3 protein: CSARGHTEAFF
CDR3 DNA: TGCAGTGCTAGAGGGCACACTGAAGCTTTCTTT

clone size: few
J gene: TRBJ1-5
V gene: TRBV6-4
D gene: .
CDR3 protein: CASSDNSNQPQHF
CDR3 DNA: TGTGCCAGCAGTGACAATAGCAATCAGCCCCAGCATTTT

clone size: once
J gene: TRBJ2-2
V gene: TRBV19
D gene: TRBD1
CDR3 protein: CASQLRDRGQGGELFF
CDR3 DNA: TGTGCCAGTCAACTCCGGGACAGGGGGCAAGGCGGGGAGCTGTTTTTT

clone size: few
J gene: TRBJ2-6
V gene: TRBV15
D gene: .
CDR3 protein: CATSREGAGWANVLTF
CDR3 DNA: TGTGCCACCAGCAGGGAAGGAGCCGGGTGGGCCAACGTCCTGACTTTC

clone size: few
J gene: TRBJ1-1
V gene: TRBV9
D gene: .
CDR3 protein: CASSVMVYTEAFF
CDR3 DNA: TGTGCCAGCAGCGTAATGGTGTACACTGAAGCTTTCTTT

clone size: .
J gene: TRBJ1-5
V gene: TRBV2
D gene: .
CDR3 protein: CASSVEGSNQPQHF
CDR3 DNA: TGTGCCAGCAGTGTTGAAGGTAGCAATCAGCCCCAGCATTTT

clone size: .
J gene: TRBJ1-2
V gene: TRBV6-5
D gene: .
CDR3 protein: CASSSPGRKYNYGYTF
CDR3 DNA: TGTGCCAGCAGTTCCCCGGGGAGGAAGTATAACTATGGCTACACCTTC

clone size: .
J gene: TRBJ2-5
V gene: TRBV5-1
D gene: .
CDR3 protein: CASSLAGSSETQYF
CDR3 DNA: TGCGCCAGCAGCTTGGCCGGTAGCTCGGAGACCCAGTACTTC

clone size: .
J gene: TRBJ2-7
V gene: TRBV20-1
D gene: TRBD2
CDR3 protein: CSAPTSDYEQYF
CDR3 DNA: TGCAGTGCCCCCACTAGCGACTACGAGCAGTACTTC

clone size: .
J gene: TRBJ1-1
V gene: TRBV5-4
D gene: .
CDR3 protein: CASSLDGYTEAFF
CDR3 DNA: TGTGCCAGCAGCCTGGACGGATACACTGAAGCTTTCTTT

clone size: few
J gene: TRBJ1-1
V gene: TRBV20-1
D gene: .
CDR3 protein: CSARGEYEAFF
CDR3 DNA: TGCAGTGCTAGAGGGGAGTATGAAGCTTTCTTT

clone size: few
J gene: TRBJ1-2
V gene: TRBV7-6
D gene: .
CDR3 protein: CASSPSDRPNYGYTF
CDR3 DNA: TGTGCCAGCAGCCCCTCGGACAGACCTAACTATGGCTACACCTTC

clone size: .
J gene: TRBJ2-5
V gene: TRBV11-2
D gene: .
CDR3 protein: CASSLSPQETQYF
CDR3 DNA: TGTGCCAGCAGCTTGTCCCCTCAAGAGACCCAGTACTTC

clone size: few
J gene: TRBJ2-7
V gene: TRBV27
D gene: .
CDR3 protein: CASSLSLSYEQYF
CDR3 DNA: TGTGCCAGCAGTTTATCCTTATCCTACGAGCAGTACTTC

clone size: few
J gene: TRBJ1-2
V gene: TRBV30
D gene: .
CDR3 protein: CAWSVEYALRRGPEYGYTF
CDR3 DNA: TGTGCCTGGAGTGTAGAGTATGCCCTACGGCGGGGGCCGGAGTATGGCTACACCTTC